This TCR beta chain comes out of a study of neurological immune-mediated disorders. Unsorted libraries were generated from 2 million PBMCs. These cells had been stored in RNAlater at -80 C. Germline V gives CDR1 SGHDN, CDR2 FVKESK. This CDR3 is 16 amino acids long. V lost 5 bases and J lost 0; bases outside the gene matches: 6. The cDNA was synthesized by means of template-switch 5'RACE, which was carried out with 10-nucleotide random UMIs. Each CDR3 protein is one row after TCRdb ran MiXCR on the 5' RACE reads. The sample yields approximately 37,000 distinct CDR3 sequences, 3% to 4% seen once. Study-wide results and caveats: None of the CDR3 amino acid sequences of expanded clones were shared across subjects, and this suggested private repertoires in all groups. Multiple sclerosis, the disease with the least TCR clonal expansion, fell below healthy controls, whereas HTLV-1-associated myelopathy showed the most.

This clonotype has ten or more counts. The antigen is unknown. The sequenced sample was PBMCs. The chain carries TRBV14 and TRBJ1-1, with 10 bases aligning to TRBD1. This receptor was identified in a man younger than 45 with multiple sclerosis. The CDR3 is CASSYDRGPLNTEAFF. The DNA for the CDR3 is TGTGCCAGCAGCTATGACAGGGGGCCCTTGAACACTGAAGCTTTCTTT.